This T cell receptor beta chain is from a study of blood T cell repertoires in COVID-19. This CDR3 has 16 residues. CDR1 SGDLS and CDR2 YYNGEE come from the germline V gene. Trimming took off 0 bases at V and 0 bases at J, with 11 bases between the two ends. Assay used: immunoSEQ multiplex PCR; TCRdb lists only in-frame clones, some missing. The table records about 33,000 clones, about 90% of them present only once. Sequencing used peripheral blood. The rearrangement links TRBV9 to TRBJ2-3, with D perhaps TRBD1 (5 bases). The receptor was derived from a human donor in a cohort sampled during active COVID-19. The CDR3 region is CASSVEGQPSTDTQYF. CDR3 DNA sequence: TGTGCCAGCAGCGTAGAGGGGCAACCTAGCACAGATACGCAGTATTTT.